These T cell receptor beta chains were read from a single sample in a study of T-cell memory formation after mild COVID-19. TCRdb re-analysed the 5' RACE reads in MiXCR, keeping a single row per CDR3 protein. The data contain 150,000 to 200,000 distinct CDR3 sequences, more than 15% of them singletons. Sequencing input: PBMCs or a T cell subset sorted from them (not recorded which). All receptors come from an adult woman who had mild COVID-19 (a few samples of this study predate the infection). Cell type and time point are not known. The CDR3 runs from the conserved cysteine through the conserved F or W. The D gene is left open where the match is weak. Size values are once, few and many counts, or a class for expanded clones, and some rows have none.

size: .; D: .; V: TRBV30; J: TRBJ1-2; CDR3: CAWTPSGNGYTF; DNA: TGTGCCTGGACCCCGTCCGGGAATGGCTACACCTTC
size: .; D: TRBD1; V: TRBV3-1; J: TRBJ2-7; CDR3: CASSDGTASYEQYF; DNA: TGTGCCAGCAGTGATGGGACAGCATCCTACGAGCAGTACTTC
size: many; D: .; V: TRBV5-1; J: TRBJ2-1; CDR3: CASSLVVSEGEQFF; DNA: TGCGCCAGCAGCTTGGTGGTTAGCGAGGGTGAGCAGTTCTTC
size: few; D: .; V: TRBV5-1; J: TRBJ2-3; CDR3: CASSLEVDTDTQYF; DNA: TGCGCCAGCAGCTTGGAGGTTGACACAGATACGCAGTATTTT
size: few; D: TRBD1; V: TRBV19; J: TRBJ1-2; CDR3: CASSTPGTGVRHGYTF; DNA: TGTGCCAGTAGTACACCCGGGACAGGGGTGCGGCATGGCTACACCTTC
size: .; D: TRBD2; V: TRBV5-1; J: TRBJ2-3; CDR3: CASSLVSGGGAGDTQYF; DNA: TGCGCCAGCAGCTTGGTATCTGGCGGGGGGGCAGGAGATACGCAGTATTTT
size: few; D: .; V: TRBV12-3/TRBV12-4; J: TRBJ2-7; CDR3: CASGRDPDEQYF; DNA: TGTGCCAGCGGCCGGGACCCCGACGAGCAGTACTTC
size: many; D: .; V: TRBV7-2; J: TRBJ2-3; CDR3: CASSLAEADTQYF; DNA: TGTGCCAGCAGCTTAGCGGAGGCAGATACGCAGTATTTT
size: .; D: .; V: TRBV6-2/TRBV6-3; J: TRBJ2-1; CDR3: CASNKLRYNEQFF; DNA: TGTGCCAGCAATAAACTGAGGTACAATGAGCAGTTCTTC
size: .; D: .; V: TRBV5-6; J: TRBJ1-1; CDR3: CASSFIAEAFF; DNA: TGTGCCAGCAGTTTCATCGCCGAAGCTTTCTTT
size: few; D: .; V: TRBV10-3; J: TRBJ2-7; CDR3: CATSGTYEQYF; DNA: TGTGCCACCTCGGGGACCTACGAGCAGTACTTC
size: .; D: .; V: TRBV12-3/TRBV12-4; J: TRBJ2-7; CDR3: CASSSGTHSEQYF; DNA: TGTGCCAGCAGCTCCGGGACCCACTCCGAGCAGTACTTC
size: .; D: TRBD2; V: TRBV7-8; J: TRBJ2-1; CDR3: CASSLGTSGQEQFF; DNA: TGTGCCAGCAGCTTAGGGACTAGCGGACAAGAGCAGTTCTTC
size: few; D: .; V: TRBV5-1; J: TRBJ2-3; CDR3: CASSAGDTDTQYF; DNA: TGCGCCAGCAGCGCAGGCGACACAGATACGCAGTATTTT
size: .; D: TRBD1; V: TRBV20-1; J: TRBJ1-2; CDR3: CSAQPGGSYTVGGYTF; DNA: TGCAGTGCTCAACCAGGGGGCTCCTATACAGTGGGTGGCTACACCTTC
size: .; D: TRBD1; V: TRBV12-3/TRBV12-4; J: TRBJ1-1; CDR3: CASSSPFPLDREVENTEAFF; DNA: TGTGCCAGCAGTTCCCCCTTCCCTTTGGACAGGGAAGTGGAAAACACTGAAGCTTTCTTT
size: .; D: .; V: TRBV20-1; J: TRBJ2-1; CDR3: CSARRDTYNEQFF; DNA: TGCAGTGCTAGGAGGGATACCTACAATGAGCAGTTCTTC
size: few; D: .; V: TRBV9; J: TRBJ1-5; CDR3: CASSVGQPNQPQHF; DNA: TGTGCCAGCAGCGTAGGACAGCCGAATCAGCCCCAGCATTTT
size: few; D: TRBD1; V: TRBV5-1; J: TRBJ1-6; CDR3: CASSLAGQGINSPLHF; DNA: TGCGCCAGCAGCTTGGCTGGACAGGGGATAAATTCACCCCTCCACTTT
size: .; D: TRBD1; V: TRBV6-6; J: TRBJ1-5; CDR3: CASRETGGIGQPQHF; DNA: TGTGCCAGCAGGGAGACAGGGGGCATTGGACAGCCCCAGCATTTT
size: .; D: TRBD1; V: TRBV6-5; J: TRBJ1-6; CDR3: CASRRDRGPNSPLHF; DNA: TGTGCCAGCAGAAGGGACAGGGGCCCGAATTCACCCCTCCACTTT
size: .; D: .; V: TRBV6-2/TRBV6-3; J: TRBJ2-1; CDR3: CASSYNGLPPNEQFF; DNA: TGTGCCAGCAGTTACAACGGTTTGCCTCCCAATGAGCAGTTCTTC
size: .; D: .; V: TRBV4-3; J: TRBJ2-1; CDR3: CASSPWDAGSYNEQFF; DNA: TGCGCCAGCAGCCCATGGGACGCCGGATCCTACAATGAGCAGTTCTTC
size: few; D: .; V: TRBV24-1; J: TRBJ2-6; CDR3: CATSAVDRSGANVLTF; DNA: TGTGCCACCAGTGCCGTTGACCGCTCTGGGGCCAACGTCCTGACTTTC
size: .; D: .; V: TRBV12-3/TRBV12-4; J: TRBJ2-1; CDR3: CASTERVEGEQFF; DNA: TGTGCCAGCACGGAACGCGTAGAGGGTGAGCAGTTCTTC
size: .; D: .; V: TRBV18; J: TRBJ1-5; CDR3: CASSPSGGGNQPQHF; DNA: TGTGCCAGCTCACCATCGGGGGGAGGCAATCAGCCCCAGCATTTT
size: .; D: TRBD2; V: TRBV6-5; J: TRBJ2-7; CDR3: CASSYFVAGGTYEQYF; DNA: TGTGCCAGCAGTTACTTTGTAGCGGGAGGAACCTACGAGCAGTACTTC
size: few; D: .; V: TRBV14; J: TRBJ2-2; CDR3: CASSPRRGWTGELFF; DNA: TGTGCCAGCAGCCCGCGCAGGGGCTGGACCGGGGAGCTGTTTTTT
size: few; D: .; V: TRBV7-2; J: TRBJ2-1; CDR3: CASSFGFLDEQFF; DNA: TGTGCCAGCAGCTTCGGTTTTTTAGATGAGCAGTTCTTC
size: .; D: TRBD1; V: TRBV5-1; J: TRBJ1-4; CDR3: CASSLTGGLSNEKLFF; DNA: TGCGCCAGCAGCTTGACAGGGGGCTTGAGTAATGAAAAACTGTTTTTT
size: .; D: .; V: TRBV7-8; J: TRBJ1-1; CDR3: CASSAMSVSGAFF; DNA: TGTGCCAGCAGCGCCATGTCGGTGTCGGGAGCTTTCTTT
size: few; D: TRBD2; V: TRBV7-9; J: TRBJ2-1; CDR3: CASSLAVSGVHEQFF; DNA: TGTGCCAGCAGCTTAGCAGTTAGCGGGGTCCATGAGCAGTTCTTC
size: .; D: .; V: TRBV20-1; J: TRBJ1-1; CDR3: CIMPRGDTEAFF; DNA: TGCATTATGCCTAGGGGGGACACTGAAGCTTTCTTT
size: .; D: TRBD2; V: TRBV4-3; J: TRBJ2-5; CDR3: CASSQEPAGGTGGAQYF; DNA: TGCGCCAGCAGCCAAGAACCAGCGGGAGGGACGGGGGGGGCCCAGTACTTC
size: .; D: .; V: TRBV30; J: TRBJ2-7; CDR3: CAWSSTFSSSYEQYF; DNA: TGTGCCTGGAGTTCAACCTTTTCGAGCTCCTACGAGCAGTACTTC
size: many; D: .; V: TRBV7-2; J: TRBJ2-7; CDR3: CASSLIRGGGEQYF; DNA: TGTGCCAGCAGCTTAATCAGGGGGGGCGGCGAGCAGTACTTC
size: .; D: .; V: TRBV2; J: TRBJ2-2; CDR3: CATRKGRGRTGELFF; DNA: TGTGCCACACGGAAGGGCAGAGGACGGACCGGGGAGCTGTTTTTT
size: few; D: .; V: TRBV20-1; J: TRBJ2-2; CDR3: CSASFAGPSAGELFF; DNA: TGCAGTGCTAGTTTCGCCGGACCTTCGGCCGGGGAGCTGTTTTTT
size: many; D: .; V: TRBV20-1; J: TRBJ2-3; CDR3: CSASDPVGTDTQYF; DNA: TGCAGTGCCTCGGACCCAGTAGGCACAGATACGCAGTATTTT
size: .; D: .; V: TRBV18; J: TRBJ2-7; CDR3: CASSVEQSREQYF; DNA: TGTGCCAGCTCCGTCGAGCAGTCCCGCGAGCAGTACTTC